The clone carrying this T cell receptor (beta chain) was recorded at least ten times. What it binds is not known. 5'RACE template switching produced TCR cDNA carrying a universal primer site and UMIs. Each CDR3 protein is one row after TCRdb ran MiXCR on the 5' RACE reads. The sample has 300,000 to 450,000 distinct CDR3 sequences; approximately 8% are singletons. The sample comes from a study of T cells after yellow fever vaccination. Study background: SMART-Seq v4 Ultra Low Input prepared libraries from low-cell fractions.

The CDR3 has 17 residues. The ends lost 0 bases at V and 1 base at J; junction bases unmatched: 6. Per the germline V gene, CDR1 is LNHNV and CDR2 is YYDKDF (reference sequence). Overall study findings and caveats: A small proportion of clonotypes was detected in both the CD4 and CD8 compartments. Repertoires sorted by FACS could include abundant clonotypes that are contaminants from the bulk population.

The chain joins TRBV15 to TRBJ1-2; TRBD1 matches 9 bases. This TCR derives from a man between 18 and 29 years old who received the YFV17D yellow fever vaccine. This material consisted of PBMCs, taken around 45 days after the first yellow fever vaccination. CDR3 region: CATSRDLGQGLNYGYTF. The DNA of the CDR3 is TGTGCCACCAGCAGAGATCTGGGACAGGGACTTAACTATGGCTACACCTTC.